The 32 T cell receptor beta chains below come from one sample, sequenced in a study of kidney transplant recipient with SARS-CoV-2 infection. TCRdb reprocessed the reads with MiXCR, giving one entry per CDR3 protein. The sample contains under 250,000 distinct CDR3 sequences, 29% of which appear only once. Sequencing used a blood sample, obtained at baseline and on day 111 from a kidney transplant recipient. The receptors shown here come from a male patient in his thirties who had COVID-19 and was a kidney transplant recipient. Some T cells may be the graft donor's.

As to this clonotype: A much larger clone differs by one base, so this may be a read error. The V and J genes are TRBV6-4 and TRBJ1-2; D gene ambiguous. This CDR3 is built from 11 residues. Germline lookup yields CDR1 MRHNA and CDR2 SNTAGT. CDR3: CAGSDTYGYTF. CDR3 DNA sequence: TGTGCCGGCAGCGACACCTATGGCTACACCTTC.

This clonotype was recorded many times. V and J are TRBV10-3 and TRBJ1-1; no firm D call. V dropped 3 bases and J dropped 1 base, with 15 bases sitting between them. This CDR3 spans 16 amino acids. CDR1 and CDR2 (germline): ENHRY, SYGVKD. The DNA of the CDR3 is TGTGCCATCAGTGATCCTCCGTCGACGGGGAACACTGAAGCTTTCTTT. Protein: CAISDPPSTGNTEAFF.

As regards this clonotype: This sequence may be a read error, since a much larger clone differs from it by one base. This chain connects TRBV3-1 to TRBJ1-2, with no clear D. The CDR3 totals 17 residues. Germline assignment: CDR1 LGHDT and CDR2 YNNKEL (reference sequence). CDR3 region: CASSIRDTLRKTYGYAF. CDR3 nucleotide sequence: TGTGCCAGCAGCATACGCGACACCCTTCGAAAGACCTATGGCTACGCCTTC.

This clonotype was counted at least ten times. The chain recombines TRBV5-1 with TRBJ2-7, with 10 bases fitting TRBD1. Germline CDR1 and CDR2: SGHRS and YFSETQ. The CDR3 extends over 15 amino acids. Trimming took 0 bases from V and 6 from J; bases not matched to a gene: 6. The CDR3 DNA reads as TGCGCCAGCAGCTTGGATGGGACAGGGGTTTCCGAGCAGTACTTC. Its protein product is CASSLDGTGVSEQYF.

As to this clonotype: A read error is possible here, since a much larger clone lies one base away. The chain links TRBV11-2 to TRBJ2-2; D might be TRBD2 (6 bases). V was shortened by 3 bases and J by 5 bases, with 13 bases between the two germline ends. Germline V gives CDR1 SGHAT, CDR2 FQNNGV. The CDR3 is 15 amino acids. The CDR3 nucleotides read TGTGCCAGCAGCTTTAGGGGAGGAGTGACCGGGGAGCTGTTTTTT. It yields the protein CASSFRGGVTGELFF.

This clonotype was seen ten or more times. The chain carries TRBV6-5 and TRBJ1-2; TRBD1 aligns across 9 bases. The CDR3 consists of 18 residues. CDR1 and CDR2 from the germline V gene are MNHEY and SVGAGI. Losses at the gene ends were 0 bases for V and 2 bases for J; bases not matched to a gene: 10. The CDR3 DNA sequence: TGTGCCAGCAGTTACTCGATGTTCGGGACAGGGCGAAACTATGGCTACACCTTC. Encoded protein: CASSYSMFGTGRNYGYTF.

The V and J genes are TRBV9 and TRBJ1-1, with D possibly TRBD1 on 6 matching bases. V dropped 0 bases and J dropped 6 bases, with 12 bases sitting between them. The length of the CDR3 is 14 residues. CDR1 is SGDLS and CDR2 is YYNGEE in the germline V gene. CDR3 sequence reads: CASSVAAEGAEAFF. The CDR3 DNA follows: TGTGCCAGCAGCGTAGCGGCGGAGGGGGCTGAAGCTTTCTTT.

With respect to this clonotype: This may be a read error, as it is one base from a much larger clone. In nucleotides, the CDR3 is TGTGCCAGCAGCCAGGTGTTTCCCGTTTCAATTCGCACTGAAGCTTTCTTT. Amino acid sequence: CASSQVFPVSIRTEAFF. The J gene is TRBJ1-1, the V gene TRBV3-1; D gene unclear. V lost 3 bases, J lost 4 bases, and 21 bases lay in between. The CDR3 is 17 amino acids. From germline, CDR1 is LGHDT and CDR2 YNNKEL (reference sequence).

This clonotype was seen many times. This chain joins TRBV18 and TRBJ1-3, with D unclear. Trimming took 0 bases from V and 4 from J, leaving 13 bases between them. Germline V gene data show CDR1 as KGHSH and CDR2 as LQKENI. The CDR3 is 16 residues long. The CDR3 spells CASSPPFQNLGNTIYF. In nucleotides, the CDR3 is TGTGCCAGCTCACCACCCTTCCAGAATCTAGGAAACACCATATATTTT.

This clonotype was recorded many times. This rearrangement joins TRBV20-1 to TRBJ1-6; TRBD1 matches 8 bases. The CDR3 is made up of 16 amino acids. CDR1 is DFQATT and CDR2 is SNEGSKA in the germline V gene (reference sequence). The ends lost 0 bases at V and 2 bases at J; junction bases unmatched: 3. The CDR3 sequence: CSARDGQGTYNSPLHF. CDR3 DNA: TGCAGTGCTAGAGACGGACAGGGAACCTATAATTCACCCCTCCACTTT.

Remarks on this clonotype: This could be a read error, since a much larger clone is one nucleotide away. The rearrangement uses TRBV6-5 and TRBJ2-7; 12 positions agree with TRBD1. This CDR3 has 15 amino acids. V shed 2 bases, J shed 5 bases, and the junction held 4 bases outside the gene matches. CDR1 MNHEY and CDR2 SVGAGI come from the germline V gene. The CDR3 loop reads CASSYGTGGGDEQYF. In nucleotides, the CDR3 is TGTGCCAGCAGTTACGGGACAGGGGGCGGAGACGAGCAGTACTTC.

This clonotype was observed many times. The chain combines TRBV9 with TRBJ2-1, with 8 bases identical to TRBD2. The V and J ends lost 4 bases and 6 bases, in that order; junction bases with no gene match: 12. CDR1 and CDR2 from the germline V gene are SGDLS and YYNGEE. There are 16 residues in the CDR3. The CDR3 DNA reads as TGTGCCAGCAGCCCCCGCCAATCCGGGACTAGCAATGAGCAGTTCTTC. Translated, it gives CASSPRQSGTSNEQFF.

In this sample, this clonotype turned up many times. The rearrangement joins TRBV20-1 to TRBJ1-2, with D unresolved. V was cut by 2 bases and J by 6 bases, with 10 bases left in between. The CDR3 runs to 12 residues. The germline V gene encodes CDR1 DFQATT and CDR2 SNEGSKA (reference sequence). CDR3 residues: CSARLGANGYTF. The CDR3 DNA follows: TGCAGTGCTAGATTGGGTGCGAATGGCTACACCTTC.

This clonotype was counted ten times or more. The V and J genes are TRBV20-1 and TRBJ1-6; possible D gene TRBD1, 6 bases. Deletions cut 2 bases from V and 3 bases from J, with 17 bases between. This CDR3 contains 17 residues. The germline V gene has CDR1 DFQATT and CDR2 SNEGSKA (reference sequence). The CDR3, as DNA: TGCAGTGCTAGAACACCGGGACACGATCACTATAATTCACCCCTCCACTTT. Its protein product is CSARTPGHDHYNSPLHF.

On this clonotype: A much larger clone is a single base away; this may be a read error. The chain links TRBV7-2 to TRBJ1-2; D unresolved. The CDR3 has 17 amino acids. The germline gives CDR1 SGHTA, CDR2 FQGNSA. V shed 5 bases and J shed 4 bases, with 23 bases lying between them. DNA for the CDR3: TGTGCCAGCAGCGATCCAAACAGAGACGGAAAGACCTATGGCTACACCTTC. Amino acid sequence: CASSDPNRDGKTYGYTF.

Concerning this clonotype: Germline is not matched at one junction end, which may reflect a read error. The V gene is TRBV5-4, the J gene TRBJ2-1, with 9 bases identical to TRBD2. The CDR3 runs 18 residues. Looked up from germline, CDR1 is SGHNT and CDR2 is YYREEE (reference sequence). Written as DNA, the CDR3 is TGTGCCAGCGGCTTGGCACGGATCTCTAGCGGGACCTACAATGAGCAGTTCTTC. Protein: CASGLARISSGTYNEQFF.

This clonotype was observed at least ten times. This chain links TRBV12-5 with TRBJ1-2, with D possibly TRBD1 on 5 matching bases. Germline V gene sequence: CDR1 LGHNT, CDR2 FRNRAP. With 4 bases removed from V and 4 bases from J, the gap between germline ends came to 22 bases. CDR3 length equals 17 residues. The CDR3 is CASGWSFLQGKTYGYTF. CDR3 coding DNA: TGTGCTAGTGGTTGGTCTTTTTTGCAGGGAAAGACCTATGGCTACACCTTC.

As to this clonotype: Relative to the germline gene, one junction end is altered; a read error may explain this. V usage is TRBV18 and J usage is TRBJ2-5; D perhaps matches TRBD1 (6 bases). Looked up from germline, CDR1 is KGHSH and CDR2 is LQKENI. The CDR3 is 14 residues long. CDR3 residues: CASSTDSPSETQHF. The CDR3 DNA reads TGTGCCAGCTCAACGGACAGCCCCTCGGAGACCCAGCACTTC.

The rearrangement joins TRBV11-2 to TRBJ2-1, with D tentatively TRBD2 (6 bases). This CDR3 is 13 amino acids long. Germline lookup yields CDR1 SGHAT and CDR2 FQNNGV. Trimming removed 2 bases from V and 6 bases from J, with 8 bases in between. The CDR3 spells CASSLRDFNEQFF. The CDR3 coding sequence is TGTGCCAGCAGCTTAAGGGACTTCAATGAGCAGTTCTTC. Complete variable domain (other parts from reference TRBV11-2 and TRBJ2-1): EAGVAQSPRYKIIEKRQSVAFWCNPISGHATLYWYQQILGQGPKLLIQFQNNGVVDDSQLPKDRFSAERLKGVDSTLKIQPAKLEDSAVYLCASSLRDFNEQFFGPGTRLTVL.

Concerning this clonotype itself: A clone one base away is much larger, so this may be a read error. The rearrangement uses TRBV5-1 and TRBJ1-4; D not certain. The CDR3 length is 15 residues. Trimming removed 4 bases at V and 2 bases at J, with 12 bases between. The germline V gene has CDR1 SGHRS and CDR2 YFSETQ. CDR3 region: CASSPLLGTNEKLFF. For the CDR3, the DNA is TGCGCCAGCAGCCCGCTGTTGGGGACTAATGAAAAACTGTTTTTT. The full variable domain, in which reference TRBV5-1 and TRBJ1-4 provide the parts outside the CDR3, is KAGVTQTPRYLIKTRGQQVTLSCSPISGHRSVSWYQQTPGQGLQFLFEYFSETQRNKGNFPGRFSGRQFSNSRSEMNVSTLELGDSALYLCASSPLLGTNEKLFFGSGTQLSVL.

About this clonotype itself: This could be a read error, since a much larger clone is one nucleotide away. The V gene is TRBV20-1, the J gene TRBJ2-7; D assignment may be TRBD1 or TRBD2 (7 bases each). V was clipped by 8 bases and J by 10 bases, with 30 bases between them. CDR1 and CDR2 (germline): DFQATT, SNEGSKA (reference sequence). The CDR3 covers 15 residues. The CDR3 is CSLTSGTEVYEAQYF. Here the CDR3 DNA reads TGCAGTCTAACAAGCGGGACAGAGGTTTACGAGGCCCAGTACTTC.

Many counts were recorded for this clonotype. This chain uses TRBV4-3 with TRBJ1-1; 10 nucleotides match TRBD1. The CDR3 is made up of 15 amino acids. J lost 1 base, V lost 7 bases, and 6 bases had no gene match. Per germline, CDR1 LGHNA and CDR2 YSLEER. The CDR3 protein is CASTPGTGANTEAFF. In DNA form, the CDR3 reads TGCGCCAGCACCCCCGGGACAGGGGCGAACACTGAAGCTTTCTTT.

Many counts were recorded for this clonotype. The chain employs TRBV7-9 and TRBJ2-3, with D uncertain. The CDR3 has 11 residues. The germline V and J ends were trimmed by 4 bases and 3 bases, with 2 bases remaining between them. Germline values: CDR1 SEHNR, CDR2 FQNEAQ (reference sequence). Written as DNA, the CDR3 is TGTGCCAGCAGCTCTACAGATACGCAGTATTTT. Translated, it gives CASSSTDTQYF.

In the case of this clonotype: A single base separates this from a much larger clone, so it may be a read error. The rearrangement uses TRBV27 and TRBJ2-1, with 7 bases matching TRBD2. From germline, CDR1 is MNHEY and CDR2 SMNVEV (reference sequence). The CDR3 loop spans 16 amino acids. In nucleotides, the CDR3 is TGTACCAGCAGCCTTAGCGGGTATAGCTCCTACAATGAGCAGTTCTTC. This codes for CTSSLSGYSSYNEQFF.

The V gene is TRBV28, the J gene TRBJ2-5, with TRBD1 matching over 11 bases. This CDR3 spans 17 amino acids. The J segment lost 5 bases and the V segment lost 5 bases, leaving 13 bases of the junction unmatched. Germline CDR1 reads MDHEN; CDR2 reads SYDVKM. DNA for the CDR3: TGTGCCAGCAGTCTTCCTCGGACAGGGGGCGGTGGGGAGACCCAGTACTTC. Its translation: CASSLPRTGGGGETQYF.

Points on this clonotype: Mismatch with germline at one junction end may stem from a read error. V usage is TRBV29-1 and J usage is TRBJ2-4; 9 nucleotides line up with TRBD1. Germline V gene sequence: CDR1 SQVTM, CDR2 ANQGSEA. The CDR3 has 13 amino acids. The CDR3 loop is CGVGGTGKNIQYF. In DNA form, the CDR3 reads TGCGGCGTGGGCGGGACAGGGAAAAACATTCAGTACTTC.

On this clonotype: Given a much more abundant clone one base away, this may be a read error. The chain links TRBV7-3 to TRBJ2-7, with a tentative D call TRBD1 (8 bases). Germline V gene lookup returns CDR1 SGHTA and CDR2 FQGTGA. The CDR3 is 14 residues long. Trimming removed 5 bases at V and 5 bases at J, with 16 bases between. The CDR3 spells CASSIQGGGDEQYF. The CDR3 DNA reads as TGTGCCAGCAGCATACAGGGGGGGGGCGACGAGCAGTACTTC. The full variable domain, in which reference TRBV7-3 and TRBJ2-7 provide the parts outside the CDR3, is GAGVSQTPSNKVTEKGKYVELRCDPISGHTALYWYRQSLGQGPEFLIYFQGTGAADDSGLPNDRFFAVRPEGSVSTLKIQRTERGDSAVYLCASSIQGGGDEQYFGPGTRLTVT.

This clonotype was picked up many times. This chain joins TRBV6-5 and TRBJ1-2; maybe TRBD1 (5 bases). Germline lookup yields CDR1 MNHEY and CDR2 SVGAGI. The germline V and J ends were trimmed by 4 bases and 4 bases, with 22 bases remaining between them. The CDR3 consists of 17 residues. The CDR3 DNA reads TGTGCCAGCAGTTGGGGGACCTCTATGCGAAAGACCTATGGCTACACCTTC. It is translated as CASSWGTSMRKTYGYTF.

This clonotype appeared many times. The chain links TRBV16 to TRBJ1-2; D call uncertain. CDR3 size: 17 residues. Trimming pared 5 bases from V and 4 bases from J, leaving 23 bases between. Germline CDR1 is KGHSY and CDR2 is FQNENV. The CDR3 region has the DNA TGTGCCAGCAGCAATTTGATGGTCGTTAGAAAGACCTATGGCTACACCTTC. Translating gives CASSNLMVVRKTYGYTF.

As regards this clonotype: A much more abundant neighbour one base away suggests this may be a read error. The chain is built from TRBV12-3 or TRBV12-4 and TRBJ2-1, with TRBD2 identical over 11 bases. This CDR3 is built from 14 residues. CDR3 protein: CTSRSSGRGNEQFF. CDR3 nucleotides: TGTACCAGCAGGAGTAGCGGGAGGGGCAATGAGCAGTTCTTC.

The chain carries TRBV19 and TRBJ2-2, with 7 bases lining up with TRBD1. The CDR3 loop spans 19 amino acids. V dropped 3 bases and J dropped 0; count of bases not matched to a gene: 13. CDR1 is LNHDA and CDR2 is SQIVND in the germline V gene (reference sequence). The CDR3 region has the DNA TGTGCCAGTAGTATCCGGGCACCCTACAGGGGCTCGAACACCGGGGAGCTGTTTTTT. Its protein product is CASSIRAPYRGSNTGELFF.

This CDR3 reads CASSVALPGLAGHNEQFF. As DNA, the CDR3 is TGTGCCAGCAGCGTAGCACTCCCGGGACTAGCGGGCCACAATGAGCAGTTCTTC. The chain recombines TRBV9 with TRBJ2-1; 12 nucleotides line up with TRBD2. V dropped 0 bases and J dropped 5; count of bases not matched to a gene: 9. Germline V CDR1 and CDR2: SGDLS, YYNGEE. The CDR3 covers 18 residues.